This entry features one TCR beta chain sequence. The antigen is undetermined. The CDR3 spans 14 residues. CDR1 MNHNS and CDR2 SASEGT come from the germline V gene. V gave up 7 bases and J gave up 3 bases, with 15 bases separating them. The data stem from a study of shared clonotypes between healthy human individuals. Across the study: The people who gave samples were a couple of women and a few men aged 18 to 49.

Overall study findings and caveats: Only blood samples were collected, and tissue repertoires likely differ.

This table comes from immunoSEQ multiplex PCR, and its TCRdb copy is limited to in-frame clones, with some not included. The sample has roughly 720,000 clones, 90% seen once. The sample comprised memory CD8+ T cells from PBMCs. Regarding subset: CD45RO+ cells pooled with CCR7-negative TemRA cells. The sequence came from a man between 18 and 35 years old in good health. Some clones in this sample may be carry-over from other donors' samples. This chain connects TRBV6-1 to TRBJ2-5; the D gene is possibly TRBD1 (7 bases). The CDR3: CASTGQPGEETQYF. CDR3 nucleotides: TGTGCCAGCACGGGACAGCCGGGAGAAGAGACCCAGTACTTC.